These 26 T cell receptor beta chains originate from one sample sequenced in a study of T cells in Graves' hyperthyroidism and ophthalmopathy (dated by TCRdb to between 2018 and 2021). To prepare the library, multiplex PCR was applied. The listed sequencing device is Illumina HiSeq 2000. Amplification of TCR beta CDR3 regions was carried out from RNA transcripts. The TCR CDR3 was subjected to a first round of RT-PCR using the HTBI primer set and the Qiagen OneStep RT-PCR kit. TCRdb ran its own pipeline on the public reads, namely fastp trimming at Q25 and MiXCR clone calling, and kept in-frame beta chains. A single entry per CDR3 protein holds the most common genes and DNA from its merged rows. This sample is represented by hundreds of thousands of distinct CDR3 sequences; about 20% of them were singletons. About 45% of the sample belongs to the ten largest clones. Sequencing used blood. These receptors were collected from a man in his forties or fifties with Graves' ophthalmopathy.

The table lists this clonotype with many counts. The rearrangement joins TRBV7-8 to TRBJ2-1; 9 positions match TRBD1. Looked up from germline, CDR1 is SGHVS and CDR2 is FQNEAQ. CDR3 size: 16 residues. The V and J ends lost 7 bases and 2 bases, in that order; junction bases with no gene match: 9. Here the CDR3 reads CASILTGQGAYNEQFF. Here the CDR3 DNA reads TGTGCCAGCATCTTGACGGGACAGGGAGCCTACAATGAGCAGTTCTTC.

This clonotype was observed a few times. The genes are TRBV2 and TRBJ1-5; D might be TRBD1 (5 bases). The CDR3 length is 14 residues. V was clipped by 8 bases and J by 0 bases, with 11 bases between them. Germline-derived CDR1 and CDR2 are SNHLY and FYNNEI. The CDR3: CASLGGDSNQPQHF. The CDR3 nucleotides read TGTGCCAGCCTTGGAGGGGATAGCAATCAGCCCCAGCATTTT.

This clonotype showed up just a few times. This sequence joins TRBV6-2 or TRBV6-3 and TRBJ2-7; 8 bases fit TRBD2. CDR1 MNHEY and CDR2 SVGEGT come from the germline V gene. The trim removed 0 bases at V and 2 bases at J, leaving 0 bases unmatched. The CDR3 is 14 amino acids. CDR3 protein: CASSYSGLAYEQYF. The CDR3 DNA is TGTGCCAGCAGTTACTCGGGACTAGCCTACGAGCAGTACTTC.

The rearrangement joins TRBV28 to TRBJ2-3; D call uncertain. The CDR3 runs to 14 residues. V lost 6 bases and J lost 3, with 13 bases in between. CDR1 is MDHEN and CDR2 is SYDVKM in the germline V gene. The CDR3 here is CASSLGSVTDTQYF. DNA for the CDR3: TGTGCCAGCAGCCTCGGCTCCGTAACAGATACGCAGTATTTT.

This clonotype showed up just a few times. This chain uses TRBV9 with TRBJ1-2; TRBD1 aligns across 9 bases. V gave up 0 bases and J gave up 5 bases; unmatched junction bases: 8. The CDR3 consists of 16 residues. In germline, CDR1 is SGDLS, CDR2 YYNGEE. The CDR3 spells CASSVATGTGPYGYTF. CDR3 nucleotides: TGTGCCAGCAGCGTAGCTACGGGGACAGGGCCTTATGGCTACACCTTC.

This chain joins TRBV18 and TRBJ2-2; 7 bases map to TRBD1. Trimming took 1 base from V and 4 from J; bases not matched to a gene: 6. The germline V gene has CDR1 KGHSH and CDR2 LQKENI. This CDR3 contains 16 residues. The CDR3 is CASSPQGRGSTGELFF. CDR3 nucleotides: TGTGCCAGCTCACCACAGGGCAGGGGGAGCACCGGGGAGCTGTTTTTT.

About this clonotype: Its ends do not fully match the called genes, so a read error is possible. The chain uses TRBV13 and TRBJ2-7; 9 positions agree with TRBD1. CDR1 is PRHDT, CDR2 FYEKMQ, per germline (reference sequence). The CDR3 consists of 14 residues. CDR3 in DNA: TGTGCCAGCAGCTTTTCGGGACAGGGCTACGAGCGGTACTTC. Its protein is CASSFSGQGYERYF.

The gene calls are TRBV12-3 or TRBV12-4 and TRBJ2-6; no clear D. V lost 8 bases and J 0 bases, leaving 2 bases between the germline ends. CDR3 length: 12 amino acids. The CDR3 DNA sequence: TGTGCCAGCCTCTCTGGGGCCAACGTCCTGACTTTC. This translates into CASLSGANVLTF.

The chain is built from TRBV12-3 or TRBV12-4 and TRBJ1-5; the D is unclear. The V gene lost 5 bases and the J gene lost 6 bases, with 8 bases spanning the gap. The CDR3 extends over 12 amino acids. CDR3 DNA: TGTGCCAGCAGTGAAGGGATTCAGCCCCAGCATTTT. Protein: CASSEGIQPQHF.

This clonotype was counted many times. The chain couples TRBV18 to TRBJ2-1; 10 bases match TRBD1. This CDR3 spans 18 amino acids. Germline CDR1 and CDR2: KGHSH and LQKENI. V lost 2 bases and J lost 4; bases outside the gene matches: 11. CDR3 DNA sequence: TGTGCCAGCTCACCAGGAGGGACAGGGGAGTGGGAATACAATGAGCAGTTCTTC. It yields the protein CASSPGGTGEWEYNEQFF.

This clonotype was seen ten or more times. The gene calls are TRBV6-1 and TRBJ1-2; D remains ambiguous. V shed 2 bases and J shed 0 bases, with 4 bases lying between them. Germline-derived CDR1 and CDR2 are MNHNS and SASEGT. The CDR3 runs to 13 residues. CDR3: CASSETTNYGYTF. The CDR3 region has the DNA TGTGCCAGCAGTGAAACTACTAACTATGGCTACACCTTC.

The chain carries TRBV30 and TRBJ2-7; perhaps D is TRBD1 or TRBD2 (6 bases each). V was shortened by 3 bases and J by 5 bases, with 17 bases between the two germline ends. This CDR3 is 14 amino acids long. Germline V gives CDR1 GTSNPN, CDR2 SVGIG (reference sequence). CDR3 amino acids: CAWSPGRPGDEQYF. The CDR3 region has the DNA TGTGCCTGGAGCCCTGGGAGGCCAGGGGACGAGCAGTACTTC.

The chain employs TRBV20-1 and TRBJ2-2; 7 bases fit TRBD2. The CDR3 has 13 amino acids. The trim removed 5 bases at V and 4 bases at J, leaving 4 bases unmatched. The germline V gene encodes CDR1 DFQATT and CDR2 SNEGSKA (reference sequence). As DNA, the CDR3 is TGCAGTGCTTGGTCTAGCGGCACCGGGGAGCTGTTTTTT. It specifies CSAWSSGTGELFF.

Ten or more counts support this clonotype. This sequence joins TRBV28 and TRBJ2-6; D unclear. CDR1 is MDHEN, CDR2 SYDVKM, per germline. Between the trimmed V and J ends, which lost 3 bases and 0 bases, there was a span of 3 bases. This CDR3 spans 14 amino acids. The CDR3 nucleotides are TGTGCCAGCAGTTTCAACTCTGGGGCCAACGTCCTGACTTTC. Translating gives CASSFNSGANVLTF. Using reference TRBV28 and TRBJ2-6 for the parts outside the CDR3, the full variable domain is DVKVTQSSRYLVKRTGEKVFLECVQDMDHENMFWYRQDPGLGLRLIYFSYDVKMKEKGDIPEGYSVSREKKERFSLILESASTNQTSMYLCASSFNSGANVLTFGAGSRLTVL.

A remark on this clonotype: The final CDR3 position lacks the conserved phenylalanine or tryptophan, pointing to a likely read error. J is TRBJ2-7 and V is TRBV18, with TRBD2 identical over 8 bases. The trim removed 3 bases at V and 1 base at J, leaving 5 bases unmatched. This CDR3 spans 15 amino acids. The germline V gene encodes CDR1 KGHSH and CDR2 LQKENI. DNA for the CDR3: TGTGCCAGCTCACCTGCCGGGGGGGGATCCTACGAGCAGTACCTC. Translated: CASSPAGGGSYEQYL.

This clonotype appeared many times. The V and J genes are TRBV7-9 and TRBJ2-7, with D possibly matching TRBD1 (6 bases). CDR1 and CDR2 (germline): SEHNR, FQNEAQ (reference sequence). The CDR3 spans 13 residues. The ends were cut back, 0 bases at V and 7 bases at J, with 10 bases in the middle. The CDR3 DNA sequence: TGTGCCAGCAGCTTAGCAGGGGGATGGGAGCAGTACTTC. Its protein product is CASSLAGGWEQYF.

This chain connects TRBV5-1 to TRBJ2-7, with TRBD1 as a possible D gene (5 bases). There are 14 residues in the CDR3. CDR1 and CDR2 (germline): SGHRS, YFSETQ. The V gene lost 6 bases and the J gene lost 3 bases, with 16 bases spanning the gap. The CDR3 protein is CASTQQTGFYEQYF. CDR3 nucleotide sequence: TGCGCCAGCACCCAGCAAACAGGCTTCTACGAGCAGTACTTC.

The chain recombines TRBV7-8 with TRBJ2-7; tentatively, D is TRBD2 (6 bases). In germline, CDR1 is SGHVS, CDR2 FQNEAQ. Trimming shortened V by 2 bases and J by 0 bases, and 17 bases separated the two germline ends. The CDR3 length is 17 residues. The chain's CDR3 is CASSLPRDWTSSYEQYF. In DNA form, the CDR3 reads TGTGCCAGCAGCTTACCCAGGGACTGGACCAGCTCCTACGAGCAGTACTTC.

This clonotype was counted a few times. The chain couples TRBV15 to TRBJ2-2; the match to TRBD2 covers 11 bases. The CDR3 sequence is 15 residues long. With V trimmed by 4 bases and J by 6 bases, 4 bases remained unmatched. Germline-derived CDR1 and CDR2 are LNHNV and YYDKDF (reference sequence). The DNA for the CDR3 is TGTGCCACCAGCACCACTAGCGGGAGATCCGGGGAGCTGTTTTTT. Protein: CATSTTSGRSGELFF.

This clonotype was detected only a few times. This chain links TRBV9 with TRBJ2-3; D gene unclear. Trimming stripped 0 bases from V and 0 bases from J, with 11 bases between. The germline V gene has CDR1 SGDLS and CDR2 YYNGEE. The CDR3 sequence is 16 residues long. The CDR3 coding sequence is TGTGCCAGCAGCGTAGAAGGGCACACTAGCACAGATACGCAGTATTTT. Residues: CASSVEGHTSTDTQYF.

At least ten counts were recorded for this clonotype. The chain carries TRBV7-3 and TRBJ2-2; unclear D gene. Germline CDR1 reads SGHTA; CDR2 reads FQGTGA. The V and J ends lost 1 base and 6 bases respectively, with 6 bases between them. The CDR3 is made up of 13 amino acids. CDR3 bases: TGTGCCAGCAGCTTAAGGGTGGCCGGGGAGCTGTTTTTT. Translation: CASSLRVAGELFF.

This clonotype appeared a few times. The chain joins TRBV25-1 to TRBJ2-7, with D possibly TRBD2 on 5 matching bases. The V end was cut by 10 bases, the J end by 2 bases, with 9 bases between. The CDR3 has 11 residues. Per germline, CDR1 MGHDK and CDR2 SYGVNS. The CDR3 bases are TGTGCCACACGGGGTCCCTACGAGCAGTACTTC. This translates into CATRGPYEQYF.

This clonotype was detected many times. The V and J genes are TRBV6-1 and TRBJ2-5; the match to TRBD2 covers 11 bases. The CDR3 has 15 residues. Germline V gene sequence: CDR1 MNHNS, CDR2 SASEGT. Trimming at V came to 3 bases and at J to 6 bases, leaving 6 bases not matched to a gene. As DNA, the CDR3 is TGTGCCAGCAGTGAGATTAGCGGGGGGGCGAAGACCCAGTACTTC. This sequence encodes CASSEISGGAKTQYF.

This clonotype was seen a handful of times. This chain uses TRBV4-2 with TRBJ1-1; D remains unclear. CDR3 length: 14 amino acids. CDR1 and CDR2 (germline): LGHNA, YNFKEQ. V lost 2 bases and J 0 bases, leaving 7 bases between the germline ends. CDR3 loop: CASSQYAMNTEAFF. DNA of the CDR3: TGTGCCAGCAGCCAATATGCAATGAACACTGAAGCTTTCTTT.

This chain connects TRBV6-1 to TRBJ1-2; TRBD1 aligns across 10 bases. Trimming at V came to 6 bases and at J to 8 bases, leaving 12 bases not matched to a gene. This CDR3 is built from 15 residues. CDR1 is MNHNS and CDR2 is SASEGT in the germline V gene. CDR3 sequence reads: CASSRQGAWENGYTF. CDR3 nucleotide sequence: TGTGCCAGCAGCAGACAGGGGGCGTGGGAGAACGGCTACACCTTC.

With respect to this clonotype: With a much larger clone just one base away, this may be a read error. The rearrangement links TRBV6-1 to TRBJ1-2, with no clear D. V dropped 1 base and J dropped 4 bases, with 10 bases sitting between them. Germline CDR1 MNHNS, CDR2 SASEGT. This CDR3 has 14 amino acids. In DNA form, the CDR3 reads TGTGCCAGCAGTGAAGGGGTACGGGCCTATGGCTACACCTTC. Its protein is CASSEGVRAYGYTF.